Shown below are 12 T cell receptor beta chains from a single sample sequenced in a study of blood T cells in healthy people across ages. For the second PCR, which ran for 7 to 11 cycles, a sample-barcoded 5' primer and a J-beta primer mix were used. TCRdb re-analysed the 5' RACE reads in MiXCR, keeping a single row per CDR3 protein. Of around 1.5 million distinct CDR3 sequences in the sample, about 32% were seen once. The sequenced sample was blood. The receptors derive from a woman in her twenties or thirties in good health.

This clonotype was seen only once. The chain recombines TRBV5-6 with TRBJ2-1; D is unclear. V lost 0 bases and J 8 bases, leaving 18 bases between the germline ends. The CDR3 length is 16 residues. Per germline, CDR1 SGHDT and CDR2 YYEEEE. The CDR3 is CASSLDSHWIADEQFF. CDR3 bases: TGTGCCAGCAGCTTGGACTCCCATTGGATCGCCGATGAGCAGTTCTTC.

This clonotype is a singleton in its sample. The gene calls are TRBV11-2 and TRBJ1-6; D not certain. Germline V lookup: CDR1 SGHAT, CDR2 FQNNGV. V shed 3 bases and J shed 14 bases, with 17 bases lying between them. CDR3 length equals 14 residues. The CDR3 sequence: CASSFISSPSSLHF. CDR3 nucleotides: TGTGCCAGCAGCTTTATATCCTCCCCCTCATCCCTCCACTTT.

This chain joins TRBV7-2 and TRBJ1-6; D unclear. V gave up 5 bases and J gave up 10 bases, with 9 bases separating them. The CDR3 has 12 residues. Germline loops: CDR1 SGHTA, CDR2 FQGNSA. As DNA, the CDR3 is TGTGCCAGCAGCACTACTCGGTCACCCCTCCACTTT. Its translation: CASSTTRSPLHF. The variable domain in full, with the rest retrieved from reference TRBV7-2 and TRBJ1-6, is GAGVSQSPSNKVTEKGKDVELRCDPISGHTALYWYRQSLGQGLEFLIYFQGNSAPDKSGLPSDRFSAERTGGSVSTLTIQRTQQEDSAVYLCASSTTRSPLHFGNGTRLTVT.

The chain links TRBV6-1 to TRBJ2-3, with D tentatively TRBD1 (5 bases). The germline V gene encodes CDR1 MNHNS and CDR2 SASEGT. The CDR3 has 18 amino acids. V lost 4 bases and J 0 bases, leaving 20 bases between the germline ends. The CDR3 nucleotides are TGTGCCAGCAGTGGAGTGGCCCGACAGATTACTAGCACAGATACGCAGTATTTT. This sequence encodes CASSGVARQITSTDTQYF.

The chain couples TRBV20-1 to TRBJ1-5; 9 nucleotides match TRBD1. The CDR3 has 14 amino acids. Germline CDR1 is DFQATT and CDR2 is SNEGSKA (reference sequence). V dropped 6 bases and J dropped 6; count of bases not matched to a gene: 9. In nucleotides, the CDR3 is TGCAGTGCCCGGGAGGGGACAGGGATTCAGCCCCAGCATTTT. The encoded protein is CSAREGTGIQPQHF.

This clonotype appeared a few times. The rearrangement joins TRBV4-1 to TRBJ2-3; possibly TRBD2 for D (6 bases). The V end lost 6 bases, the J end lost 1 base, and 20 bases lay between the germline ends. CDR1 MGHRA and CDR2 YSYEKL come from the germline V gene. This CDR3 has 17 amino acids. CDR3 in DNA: TGCGCCAGCAGTCACAACCCGGAGGGACTCCGCACAGATACGCAGTATTTT. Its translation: CASSHNPEGLRTDTQYF.

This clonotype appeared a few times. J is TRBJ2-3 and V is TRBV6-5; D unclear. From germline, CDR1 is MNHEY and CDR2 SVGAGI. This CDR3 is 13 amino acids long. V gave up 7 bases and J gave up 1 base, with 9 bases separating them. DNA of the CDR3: TGTGCCAGCACAAGAGCCCGCACAGATACGCAGTATTTT. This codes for CASTRARTDTQYF.

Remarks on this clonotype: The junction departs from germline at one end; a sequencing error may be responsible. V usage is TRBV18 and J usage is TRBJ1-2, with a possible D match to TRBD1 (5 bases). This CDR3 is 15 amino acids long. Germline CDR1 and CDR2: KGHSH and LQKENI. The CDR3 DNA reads TGTGCCAGCCCACCACCTACAGGTTGGAACTATGGCTACACCTTC. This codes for CASPPPTGWNYGYTF.

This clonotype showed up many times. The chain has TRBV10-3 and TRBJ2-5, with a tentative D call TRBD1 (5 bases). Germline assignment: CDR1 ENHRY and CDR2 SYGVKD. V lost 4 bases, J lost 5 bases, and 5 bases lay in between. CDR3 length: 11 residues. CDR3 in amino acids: CAISAGETQYF. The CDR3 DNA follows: TGTGCCATCAGTGCAGGGGAGACCCAGTACTTC.

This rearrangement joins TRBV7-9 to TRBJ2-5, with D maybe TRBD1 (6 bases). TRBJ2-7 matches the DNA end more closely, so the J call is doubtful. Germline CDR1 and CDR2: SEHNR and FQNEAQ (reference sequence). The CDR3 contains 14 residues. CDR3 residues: CASSLDSPPDEQYF. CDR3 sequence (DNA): TGTGCCAGCAGCTTGGACAGTCCCCCTGACGAGCAGTACTTC.

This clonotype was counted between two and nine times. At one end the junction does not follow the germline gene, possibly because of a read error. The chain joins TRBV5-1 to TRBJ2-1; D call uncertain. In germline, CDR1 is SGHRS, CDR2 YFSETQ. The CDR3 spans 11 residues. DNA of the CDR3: TGTGCCAGCAGCTTGGAGAGTGAGCAGTTCTTC. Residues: CASSLESEQFF.

The CDR3 is CASSLTGGKFHGGYTF. As DNA, the CDR3 is TGTGCCAGCAGTCTTACAGGGGGCAAGTTTCACGGTGGCTACACCTTC. This rearrangement joins TRBV28 to TRBJ1-2, with 9 bases aligning to TRBD1. Germline loops: CDR1 MDHEN, CDR2 SYDVKM. There are 16 residues in the CDR3. With V trimmed by 5 bases and J by 7 bases, 14 bases remained unmatched.